The text below deals with one T cell receptor beta chain. Its antigen is unidentified. CDR1 is MDHEN, CDR2 SYDVKM, per germline. V shed 5 bases, J shed 6 bases, and the junction held 19 bases outside the gene matches. This CDR3 has 18 amino acids. Profiling relied on immunoSEQ multiplex PCR, and the TCRdb table lists in-frame clones only, not all of them. The data contain about 35,000 clones, approximately 79% of them singletons. This sample is part of a study of OX40 agonist ivuxolimab in advanced cancers. Points from the study as a whole: At doses 0.1 to 3.0 mg/kg, CD4+ and CD8+ clones expanded.

The sequence was collected from an adult with an advanced solid tumor such as melanoma, head and neck, liver or kidney cancer. Sequencing used CD4+ or CD8+ T cells sorted from blood, obtained in a trial of the OX40 agonist ivuxolimab. V usage is TRBV28 and J usage is TRBJ1-1; TRBD1 aligns across 9 bases. CDR3 protein: CASSQPWTGAGRGAEAFF. Written as DNA, the CDR3 is TGTGCCAGCAGTCAACCCTGGACAGGGGCCGGCCGGGGGGCTGAAGCTTTCTTT. The full variable domain, rest sourced from reference TRBV28 and TRBJ1-1, is DVKVTQSSRYLVKRTGEKVFLECVQDMDHENMFWYRQDPGLGLRLIYFSYDVKMKEKGDIPEGYSVSREKKERFSLILESASTNQTSMYLCASSQPWTGAGRGAEAFFGQGTRLTVV.